This T cell receptor (beta chain) was obtained from a study of control samples from healthy donors and cancer patients. Repertoires were generated with immunoSEQ multiplex PCR, while TCRdb's copy carries only in-frame clones and drops some. Of about 86,000 clones in the sample, 80% to 95% were seen once. Source material: blood. This sequence originates from a woman aged 30 to 39 in good health.

CDR3 nucleotide sequence: TGTGCCAGCAGTTCAAGGGATTATGGCTACACCTTC. Protein: CASSSRDYGYTF. The chain recombines TRBV28 with TRBJ1-2; D unresolved. CDR3 length: 12 residues. Germline V gives CDR1 MDHEN, CDR2 SYDVKM. Trimming cost V 4 bases and J 5 bases, with 8 bases left between them.